This section outlines one TCR beta chain sequence together with its context. Its antigen remains unidentified. These data belong to a study of cytotoxic CD8 clonotypes in ibrutinib-treated CLL. Whole-study context: There were, on average, approximately 250,000 productive templates and 94,082 productive rearrangements per sample. General study results and limits: Investigators sampled sustained-remission and progressing patients at differing times. Starting clonality was above that of age-matched healthy donors and tracked circulating CD8+ T-cell counts.

V lost 3 bases and J lost 7, with 10 bases in between. The germline V gene encodes CDR1 KGHSH and CDR2 LQKENI. The length of the CDR3 is 14 residues. Sequencing used immunoSEQ multiplex PCR; TCRdb keeps in-frame clones, though not all of them. Found here are roughly 100,000 clones, almost 80% of them singletons; the top ten hold approximately 30%. The J gene is TRBJ1-6, the V gene TRBV18; D uncertain. The sample consisted of PBMCs, taken after 12 months of ibrutinib treatment. This sequence was found in a human donor with chronic lymphocytic leukemia. DNA of the CDR3: TGTGCCAGCTCACCCGACGAGCCGAATTCACCCCTCCACTTT. Protein product: CASSPDEPNSPLHF. The entire variable domain, with the rest obtained from reference TRBV18 and TRBJ1-6, is as follows: NAGVMQNPRHLVRRRGQEARLRCSPMKGHSHVYWYRQLPEEGLKFMVYLQKENIIDESGMPKERFSAEFPKEGPSILRIQQVVRGDSAAYFCASSPDEPNSPLHFGNGTRLTVT.